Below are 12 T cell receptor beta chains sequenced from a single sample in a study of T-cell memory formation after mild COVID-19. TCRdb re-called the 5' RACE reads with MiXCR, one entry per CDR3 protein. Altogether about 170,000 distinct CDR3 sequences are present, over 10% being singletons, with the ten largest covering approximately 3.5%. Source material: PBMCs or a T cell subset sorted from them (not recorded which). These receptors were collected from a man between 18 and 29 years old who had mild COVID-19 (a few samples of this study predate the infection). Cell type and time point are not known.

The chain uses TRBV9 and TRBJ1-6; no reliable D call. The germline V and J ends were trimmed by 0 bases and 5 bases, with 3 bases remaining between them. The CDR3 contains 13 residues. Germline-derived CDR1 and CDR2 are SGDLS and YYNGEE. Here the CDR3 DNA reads TGTGCCAGCAGCGTAGAGGATAATTCACCCCTCCACTTT. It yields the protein CASSVEDNSPLHF.

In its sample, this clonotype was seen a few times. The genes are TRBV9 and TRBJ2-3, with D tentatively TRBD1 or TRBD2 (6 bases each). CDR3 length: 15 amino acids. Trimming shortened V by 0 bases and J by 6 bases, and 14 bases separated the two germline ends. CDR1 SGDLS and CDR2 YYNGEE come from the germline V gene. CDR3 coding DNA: TGTGCCAGCAGCGTAGGAGGGGGGCCGGGCGATACGCAGTATTTT. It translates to CASSVGGGPGDTQYF. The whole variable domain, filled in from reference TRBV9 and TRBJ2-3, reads DSGVTQTPKHLITATGQRVTLRCSPRSGDLSVYWYQQSLDQGLQFLIQYYNGEERAKGNILERFSAQQFPDLHSELNLSSLELGDSALYFCASSVGGGPGDTQYFGPGTRLTVL.

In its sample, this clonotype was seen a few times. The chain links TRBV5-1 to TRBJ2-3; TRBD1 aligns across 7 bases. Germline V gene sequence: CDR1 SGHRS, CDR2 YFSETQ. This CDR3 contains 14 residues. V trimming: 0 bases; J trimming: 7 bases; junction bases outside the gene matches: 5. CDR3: CASSLGQGRNTQYF. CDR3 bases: TGCGCCAGCAGCTTGGGACAGGGAAGAAATACGCAGTATTTT. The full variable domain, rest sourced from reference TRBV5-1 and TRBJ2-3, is KAGVTQTPRYLIKTRGQQVTLSCSPISGHRSVSWYQQTPGQGLQFLFEYFSETQRNKGNFPGRFSGRQFSNSRSEMNVSTLELGDSALYLCASSLGQGRNTQYFGPGTRLTVL.

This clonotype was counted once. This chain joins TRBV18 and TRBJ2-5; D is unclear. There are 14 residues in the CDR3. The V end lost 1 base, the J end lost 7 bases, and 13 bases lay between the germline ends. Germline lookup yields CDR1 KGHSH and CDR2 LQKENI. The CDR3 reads CASSPQATARTQYF. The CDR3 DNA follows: TGTGCCAGCTCACCACAGGCGACGGCGAGGACCCAGTACTTC.

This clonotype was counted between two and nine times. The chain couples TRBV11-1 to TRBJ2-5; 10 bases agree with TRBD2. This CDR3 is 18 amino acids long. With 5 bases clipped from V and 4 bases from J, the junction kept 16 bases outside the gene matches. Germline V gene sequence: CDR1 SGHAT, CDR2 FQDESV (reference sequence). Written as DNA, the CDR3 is TGTGCCAGCAGCCCACGGATAGCGGGGGGTGGATCGGGAGAGACCCAGTACTTC. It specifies CASSPRIAGGGSGETQYF.

The CDR3 region is CASSEFASETQYF. Here the CDR3 DNA reads TGTGCCAGCAGTGAATTTGCTTCGGAGACCCAGTACTTC. The V gene is TRBV2, the J gene TRBJ2-5; D is undetermined. Germline V gene sequence: CDR1 SNHLY, CDR2 FYNNEI. CDR3 length equals 13 residues. The germline V and J ends were trimmed by 2 bases and 5 bases, with 9 bases remaining between them. The full variable domain, rest sourced from reference TRBV2 and TRBJ2-5, is EPEVTQTPSHQVTQMGQEVILRCVPISNHLYFYWYRQILGQKVEFLVSFYNNEISEKSEIFDDQFSVERPDGSNFTLKIRSTKLEDSAMYFCASSEFASETQYFGPGTRLLVL.

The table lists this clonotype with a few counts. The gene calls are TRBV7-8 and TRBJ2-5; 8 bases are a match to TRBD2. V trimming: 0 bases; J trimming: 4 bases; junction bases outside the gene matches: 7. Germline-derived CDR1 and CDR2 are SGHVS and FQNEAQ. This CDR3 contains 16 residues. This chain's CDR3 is CASSLALAVTIETQYF. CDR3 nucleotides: TGTGCCAGCAGCTTAGCACTAGCGGTTACCATAGAGACCCAGTACTTC.

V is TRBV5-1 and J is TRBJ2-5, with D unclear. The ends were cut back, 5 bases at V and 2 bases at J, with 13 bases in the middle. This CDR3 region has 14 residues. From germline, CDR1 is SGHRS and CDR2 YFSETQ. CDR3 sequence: CASRVGPSQETQYF. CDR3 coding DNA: TGCGCCAGCAGGGTCGGGCCCTCTCAAGAGACCCAGTACTTC.

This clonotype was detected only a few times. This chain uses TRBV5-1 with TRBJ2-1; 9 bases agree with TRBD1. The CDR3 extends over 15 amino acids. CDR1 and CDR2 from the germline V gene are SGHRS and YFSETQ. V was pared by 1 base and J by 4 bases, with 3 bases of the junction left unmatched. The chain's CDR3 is CASSLLGTGYNEQFF. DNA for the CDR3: TGCGCCAGCAGCTTGCTTGGGACAGGGTACAATGAGCAGTTCTTC.

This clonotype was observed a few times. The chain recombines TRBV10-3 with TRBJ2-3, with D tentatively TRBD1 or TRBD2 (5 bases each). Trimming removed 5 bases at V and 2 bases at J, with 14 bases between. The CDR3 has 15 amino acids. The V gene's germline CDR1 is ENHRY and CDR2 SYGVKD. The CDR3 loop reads CAISHGGLITDTQYF. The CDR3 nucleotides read TGTGCCATCAGTCATGGGGGTCTAATCACAGATACGCAGTATTTT.

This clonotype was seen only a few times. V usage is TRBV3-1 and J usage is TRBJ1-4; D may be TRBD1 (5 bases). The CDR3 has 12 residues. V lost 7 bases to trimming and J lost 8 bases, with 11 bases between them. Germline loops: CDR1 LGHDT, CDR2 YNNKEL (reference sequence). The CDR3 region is CASNSAGEKLFF. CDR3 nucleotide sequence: TGTGCCAGCAACTCGGCAGGGGAAAAACTGTTTTTT.

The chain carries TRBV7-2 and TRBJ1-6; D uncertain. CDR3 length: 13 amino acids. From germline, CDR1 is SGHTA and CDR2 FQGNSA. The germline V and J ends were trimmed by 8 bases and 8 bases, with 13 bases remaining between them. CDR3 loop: CASGIRIDSPLHF. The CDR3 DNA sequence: TGTGCCAGCGGAATCCGAATCGATTCACCCCTCCACTTT.